This is a list of T cell receptor beta chains from one sample in a study of cytomegalovirus exposure and HLA in healthy donors. Assay used: immunoSEQ multiplex PCR; TCRdb lists only in-frame clones, some missing. The sample comprises about 190,000 clones, more than 65% of which are singletons, and approximately 3% rests with the top ten. Material: PBMCs. All receptors derive from a woman aged 25 to 39 in good health and CMV-seropositive. Each CDR3 is given without its conserved first and last residue.

j_call,v_call,cdr3_aa
TRBJ1-1,TRBV29-1,SGGQVNTEAF
TRBJ2-4,TRBV11-2,ASSSGTGANIQY
TRBJ1-5,TRBV27,ASSLDGSGQPQH
TRBJ1-2,TRBV5-6,ASSSGLTRGGYT
TRBJ2-2,TRBV14,ASSPGLAGGPSVGTGELF
TRBJ1-1,TRBV5-8,ASTLTRVPEAF
TRBJ2-4,TRBV19,ASSMEEGLINIQY
TRBJ2-2,TRBV6-5,ASSILRAPGELF
TRBJ2-7,TRBV5-1,ASSLQAGDSYEQY
TRBJ1-3,TRBV28,ASSLSPGDSGNTIY
TRBJ2-7,TRBV5-4,ASSLEEGRGGEQY
TRBJ2-3,TRBV5-6,ASRGVPDTQY
TRBJ2-2,TRBV27,ASIRQGSNTGELF
TRBJ2-1,TRBV5-6,ASSLDGGRVYNEQF
TRBJ2-1,TRBV28,ATGTSGSRDEQF
TRBJ1-4,TRBV28,ASSMPISGDWVSNEKLF
TRBJ2-5,TRBV6-5,ASSAVGGTQY
TRBJ2-7,TRBV19,ASSIGLAGVYEQY
TRBJ2-1,TRBV9,ASSASGLAAPNEQF
TRBJ1-3,TRBV15,ATSEGLRNTIY
TRBJ2-1,TRBV19,ASTPDRIGNEQF
TRBJ2-5,TRBV2,ASSTSGRRETQY
TRBJ1-2,TRBV13,ASSRQEDYGYT